The clone carrying this TCR beta chain was counted between two and nine times. This specimen belongs to a study of blood T cells in healthy people across ages. It was with a sample-barcoded 5' primer and a J-beta primer mix that a second PCR of roughly 6 to 11 cycles was run. Using its own MiXCR run on the 5' RACE reads, TCRdb lists one record per CDR3 protein. The sample shows about 1.7 million distinct CDR3 sequences, 28% of them seen only once. Per sample, at least 5.5 micrograms of total RNA were extracted. CDR3 length equals 16 residues. V was clipped by 1 base and J by 0 bases, with 10 bases between them. Germline V gene data show CDR1 as LGHNA and CDR2 as YNFKEQ.

V usage is TRBV4-2 and J usage is TRBJ2-4, with D perhaps TRBD2 (6 bases). The sequence was obtained from a woman aged 30 to 39 in good health. Sample: blood. CDR3 nucleotide sequence: TGTGCCAGCAGCCAAGGGGGGGTTCTAGCCAAAAACATTCAGTACTTC. It specifies CASSQGGVLAKNIQYF.